The 5 T cell receptor beta chains presented below share a single source sample, sequenced in a study of Ad26.COV2.S vaccination and SARS-CoV-2 variants. Generated by immunoSEQ multiplex PCR, the TCRdb table keeps only in-frame clones and is missing some. This repertoire shows about 420,000 clones, over 75% found once; its top ten account for around 3.6%. Treatment described: some 20 received Ad26.COV2.S at low or high dose, single or two shots; about five received placebo; per-sample allocation not given. At day 63 after the first vaccine or placebo injection, samples were drawn. The material was peripheral blood, obtained in a trial of Ad26.COV2.S vaccine versus placebo. Receptors were obtained from a person aged 18-60 years who received the Ad26.COV2.S COVID-19 vaccine or a placebo.

The gene calls are TRBV7-2 and TRBJ2-3; D possibly uses TRBD1 or TRBD2 (6 bases each). Germline-derived CDR1 and CDR2 are SGHTA and FQGNSA. This CDR3 is built from 15 residues. Trimming shortened V by 5 bases and J by 1 base, and 13 bases separated the two germline ends. CDR3 loop: CASSVVGGRTDTQYF. In DNA form, the CDR3 reads TGTGCCAGCAGCGTCGTCGGGGGCCGCACAGATACGCAGTATTTT.

The gene calls are TRBV29-1 and TRBJ1-2, with D possibly matching TRBD1 (5 bases). CDR1 and CDR2 from the germline V gene are SQVTM and ANQGSEA. The CDR3 length is 13 residues. Trimming stripped 7 bases from V and 3 bases from J, with 15 bases between. In DNA, the CDR3 is TGCAGCGGTGGGACGGTACAAGACTATGGCTACACCTTC. Translated: CSGGTVQDYGYTF.

This chain joins TRBV7-8 and TRBJ1-5; no reliable D call. The CDR3 runs to 15 residues. The germline V gene encodes CDR1 SGHVS and CDR2 FQNEAQ. The V gene lost 0 bases and the J gene lost 1 base, with 7 bases spanning the gap. CDR3 residues: CASSLAGLSNQPQHF. CDR3 nucleotide sequence: TGTGCCAGCAGCTTAGCTGGGTTGAGCAATCAGCCCCAGCATTTT.

The gene calls are TRBV4-3 and TRBJ2-3, with D possibly called TRBD1 or TRBD2 (5 bases each). The CDR3 covers 15 residues. From germline, CDR1 is LGHNA and CDR2 YSLEER. V lost 5 bases, J lost 3 bases, and 15 bases lay in between. In DNA form, the CDR3 reads TGCGCCAGCAGCGTCAACGTGAGGGGAACAGATACGCAGTATTTT. Encoded protein: CASSVNVRGTDTQYF.

The chain has TRBV29-1 and TRBJ2-1; 9 bases match TRBD1. The germline V gene encodes CDR1 SQVTM and CDR2 ANQGSEA. The CDR3 is 14 amino acids. Losses at the gene ends were 8 bases for V and 3 bases for J; bases not matched to a gene: 8. The chain's CDR3 is CSSQRDRDYNEQFF. Here the CDR3 DNA reads TGCAGCTCCCAAAGGGACAGGGACTACAATGAGCAGTTCTTC.